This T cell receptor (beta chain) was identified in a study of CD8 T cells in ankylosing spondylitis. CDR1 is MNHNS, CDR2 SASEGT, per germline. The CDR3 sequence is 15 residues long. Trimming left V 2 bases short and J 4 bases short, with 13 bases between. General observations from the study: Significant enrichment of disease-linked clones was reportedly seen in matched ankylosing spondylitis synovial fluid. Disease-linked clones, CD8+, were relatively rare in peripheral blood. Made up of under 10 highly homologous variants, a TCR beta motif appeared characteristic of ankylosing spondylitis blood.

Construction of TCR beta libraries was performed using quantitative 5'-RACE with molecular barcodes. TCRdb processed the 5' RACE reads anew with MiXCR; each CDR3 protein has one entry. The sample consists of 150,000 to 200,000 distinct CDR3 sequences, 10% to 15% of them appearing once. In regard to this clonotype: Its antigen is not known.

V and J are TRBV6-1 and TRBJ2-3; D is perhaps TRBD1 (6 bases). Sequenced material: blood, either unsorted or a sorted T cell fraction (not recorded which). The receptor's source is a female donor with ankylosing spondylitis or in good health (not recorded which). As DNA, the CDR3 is TGTGCCAGCAGTGAAAGGACAGCTGGGCCAGATACGCAGTATTTT. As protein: CASSERTAGPDTQYF.